What follows are 32 T cell receptor beta chains derived from one specimen sequenced in a study of response to subunit inactivated influenza vaccine. Via MiXCR, TCRdb re-called the RT-PCR reads, giving one row per CDR3 protein. The repertoire consists of hundreds of thousands of distinct CDR3 sequences, with 10% to 12% occurring once and the leading ten covering roughly 9.6%. These sequences were also reported in another study, on T cells expressing NK-cell markers. From that second work: UMI-tagged 5'RACE template switching yielded the TCR beta cDNA.

The sequencing used PBMCs from blood, collected on the day of vaccination. All receptors come from a man aged 50-60 years who received an inactivated influenza vaccine.

J is TRBJ2-7 and V is TRBV11-2; possible D gene TRBD1, 5 bases. Germline CDR1 is SGHAT and CDR2 is FQNNGV. The CDR3 sequence is 13 residues long. Trimming left V 2 bases short and J 3 bases short, with 8 bases between. CDR3 coding DNA: TGTGCCAGCAGCTTAAGGGGCTTCTACGAGCAGTACTTC. This translates into CASSLRGFYEQYF. The whole variable domain, remainder taken from reference TRBV11-2 and TRBJ2-7, is EAGVAQSPRYKIIEKRQSVAFWCNPISGHATLYWYQQILGQGPKLLIQFQNNGVVDDSQLPKDRFSAERLKGVDSTLKIQPAKLEDSAVYLCASSLRGFYEQYFGPGTRLTVT.

The J gene is TRBJ2-2, the V gene TRBV5-1; the D gene is possibly TRBD2 (5 bases). Trimming stripped 4 bases from V and 4 bases from J, with 14 bases between. This CDR3 spans 15 amino acids. Germline lookup yields CDR1 SGHRS and CDR2 YFSETQ. This CDR3 is CASSPEGRVTGELFF. The CDR3 DNA follows: TGCGCCAGCAGCCCAGAGGGAAGGGTCACCGGGGAGCTGTTTTTT. Supplemented by reference TRBV5-1 and TRBJ2-2, the full variable domain reads KAGVTQTPRYLIKTRGQQVTLSCSPISGHRSVSWYQQTPGQGLQFLFEYFSETQRNKGNFPGRFSGRQFSNSRSEMNVSTLELGDSALYLCASSPEGRVTGELFFGEGSRLTVL.

This clonotype was picked up a small number of times. This rearrangement joins TRBV5-1 to TRBJ1-3; D remains ambiguous. Germline V CDR1 and CDR2: SGHRS, YFSETQ. The CDR3 is 13 residues long. The V gene lost 4 bases and the J gene lost 4 bases, with 9 bases spanning the gap. CDR3 protein: CASSGTEGNTIYF. CDR3 nucleotide sequence: TGCGCCAGCAGCGGCACAGAGGGAAACACCATATATTTT.

This clonotype was counted between two and nine times. V is TRBV7-6 and J is TRBJ2-1, with D hard to call. V was cut by 2 bases and J by 10 bases, with 6 bases left in between. The CDR3 has 11 residues. Germline values: CDR1 SGHVS, CDR2 FNYEAQ. This CDR3 is CASSLLLEQFF. DNA of the CDR3: TGTGCCAGCAGCTTACTCCTCGAGCAGTTCTTC.

The gene calls are TRBV10-3 and TRBJ1-1, with no clear D. This CDR3 is 14 amino acids long. Germline lookup yields CDR1 ENHRY and CDR2 SYGVKD. The V end lost 3 bases, the J end lost 0 bases, and 8 bases lay between the germline ends. In DNA form, the CDR3 reads TGTGCCATCAGTGAACCCACAGTGAACACTGAAGCTTTCTTT. Translation: CAISEPTVNTEAFF.

This clonotype was seen a handful of times. This chain joins TRBV12-3 or TRBV12-4 and TRBJ2-5; D possibly corresponds to TRBD2 (6 bases). The germline V and J ends were trimmed by 5 bases and 5 bases, with 18 bases remaining between them. The CDR3 is 15 amino acids. The CDR3 reads CASSPAGRSRETQYF. DNA of the CDR3: TGTGCCAGCAGTCCTGCCGGGAGAAGCAGGGAGACCCAGTACTTC.

This clonotype has a handful of counts. The gene calls are TRBV29-1 and TRBJ2-7; TRBD2 aligns across 11 bases. The CDR3 length is 15 residues. V shed 4 bases, J shed 7 bases, and the junction held 12 bases outside the gene matches. Germline V gene sequence: CDR1 SQVTM, CDR2 ANQGSEA. The CDR3 DNA reads as TGCAGCGTTGTAAGACTAGCGGGACTAACCGGGGAGCAGTACTTC. Translation gives CSVVRLAGLTGEQYF.

This clonotype has just a few counts. The J gene is TRBJ2-1, the V gene TRBV20-1, with 12 bases that match TRBD1. This CDR3 has 15 amino acids. With 2 bases clipped from V and 7 bases from J, the junction kept 6 bases outside the gene matches. Germline V CDR1 and CDR2: DFQATT, SNEGSKA (reference sequence). The CDR3 is CSARSGTGGMNEQFF. The CDR3 DNA sequence: TGCAGTGCTAGAAGTGGGACAGGGGGCATGAATGAGCAGTTCTTC.

The chain carries TRBV5-1 and TRBJ2-1, with a tentative D call TRBD2 (6 bases). Deletions cut 4 bases from V and 6 bases from J, with 20 bases between. The V gene's germline CDR1 is SGHRS and CDR2 YFSETQ. This CDR3 has 16 amino acids. This CDR3 reads CASSLGPGGSGNEQFF. CDR3 DNA: TGCGCCAGCAGCCTCGGGCCCGGGGGTTCCGGCAATGAGCAGTTCTTC.

A few counts support this clonotype. CDR3 amino acids: CSLRRGRREQYF. DNA of the CDR3: TGCAGTCTCAGGCGCGGGAGGCGCGAGCAGTACTTC. The chain recombines TRBV20-1 with TRBJ2-7, with TRBD2 identical over 8 bases. CDR1 and CDR2 from the germline V gene are DFQATT and SNEGSKA (reference sequence). Unmatched junction bases numbered 9, after V lost 8 bases and J lost 6 bases. The CDR3 is 12 amino acids.

The gene calls are TRBV30 and TRBJ2-2, with D perhaps TRBD1 (5 bases). The CDR3 length is 13 residues. CDR1 GTSNPN and CDR2 SVGIG come from the germline V gene (reference sequence). V shed 1 base and J shed 6 bases, with 9 bases lying between them. The CDR3 nucleotides read TGTGCCTGGAGTGCAGGGATGCCCGGGGAGCTGTTTTTT. Amino acid sequence: CAWSAGMPGELFF.

This clonotype was detected a few times. The chain combines TRBV20-1 with TRBJ2-4; no clear D gene. CDR3 length: 16 amino acids. Trimming removed 0 bases at V and 3 bases at J, with 15 bases between. The germline CDR1 and CDR2 sequences are DFQATT and SNEGSKA (reference sequence). The CDR3 here is CSAREGSYVVKNIQYF. Written as DNA, the CDR3 is TGCAGTGCTAGAGAAGGCTCCTATGTGGTCAAAAACATTCAGTACTTC.

This clonotype has a handful of counts. The rearrangement joins TRBV4-2 to TRBJ2-1, with D possibly matching TRBD2 (5 bases). Germline lookup yields CDR1 LGHNA and CDR2 YNFKEQ. The CDR3 contains 17 residues. Trimming stripped 0 bases from V and 1 base from J, with 13 bases between. The CDR3 DNA reads TGTGCCAGCAGCCAAGAACAAGCGGAACCTTCCTACAATGAGCAGTTCTTC. Amino acids: CASSQEQAEPSYNEQFF.

Comments on this clonotype: The CDR3 carries no conserved terminal phenylalanine or tryptophan, so it likely arises from a read error. V and J are TRBV5-1 and TRBJ1-4, with 7 bases lining up with TRBD1. Trimming at V came to 1 base and at J to 8 bases, leaving 5 bases not matched to a gene. Germline-derived CDR1 and CDR2 are SGHRS and YFSETQ. CDR3 length equals 14 residues. The CDR3 loop is CASSLSGQKEKLFL. The CDR3 region has the DNA TGCGCCAGCAGCTTGTCGGGACAGAAGGAAAAACTGTTTCTT.

This chain connects TRBV20-1 to TRBJ2-5, with 11 positions matching TRBD1. Losses at the gene ends were 3 bases for V and 5 bases for J; bases not matched to a gene: 5. The CDR3 is 14 amino acids. The germline V gene encodes CDR1 DFQATT and CDR2 SNEGSKA (reference sequence). CDR3 DNA: TGCAGTGCTAGGGACAGGGGGCTTTTGGAGACCCAGTACTTC. This translates into CSARDRGLLETQYF.

This clonotype was observed a handful of times. V is TRBV20-1 and J is TRBJ1-1, with 7 bases that match TRBD1. The CDR3 loop spans 10 amino acids. Germline values: CDR1 DFQATT, CDR2 SNEGSKA (reference sequence). V shed 6 bases and J 7 bases; nucleotides not matched to a gene: 2. CDR3 loop: CSAWDSEAFF. The CDR3 coding sequence is TGCAGTGCCTGGGACAGTGAAGCTTTCTTT.

This clonotype has more than one count but fewer than ten. The chain is built from TRBV12-3 or TRBV12-4 and TRBJ2-3; TRBD2 aligns across 7 bases. The CDR3 contains 15 residues. The V and J ends lost 2 bases and 3 bases, in that order; junction bases with no gene match: 5. The chain's CDR3 is CASSLSAGDTDTQYF. The CDR3 bases are TGTGCCAGCAGTTTATCGGCGGGGGATACAGATACGCAGTATTTT.

The J gene is TRBJ1-5, the V gene TRBV12-3 or TRBV12-4, with 8 bases aligning to TRBD1. V lost 6 bases to trimming and J lost 3 bases; unmatched junction nucleotides: 7. This CDR3 has 15 residues. The CDR3 DNA reads TGTGCCAGCAGCATGACAGGGGCCTCCAATCAGCCCCAGCATTTT. This codes for CASSMTGASNQPQHF.

The rearrangement links TRBV15 to TRBJ2-7; 10 positions match TRBD2. V lost 0 bases, J lost 4 bases, and 3 bases stayed unmatched. CDR1 is LNHNV and CDR2 is YYDKDF in the germline V gene (reference sequence). The CDR3 has 15 residues. CDR3 amino acids: CATSRDPSGRYEQYF. CDR3 nucleotides: TGTGCCACCAGCAGAGATCCTAGCGGGAGATACGAGCAGTACTTC.

The J gene is TRBJ2-7, the V gene TRBV5-1; maybe TRBD2 (6 bases). Germline CDR1 reads SGHRS; CDR2 reads YFSETQ. V lost 2 bases to trimming and J lost 0 bases, with 9 bases between them. The CDR3 has 14 residues. Here the CDR3 reads CASSLQEGSYEQYF. CDR3 coding DNA: TGCGCCAGCAGCTTACAGGAGGGCTCCTACGAGCAGTACTTC.

This clonotype was detected ten times or more. The gene calls are TRBV5-1 and TRBJ2-6; D gene unclear. Deletions cut 1 base from V and 0 bases from J, with 8 bases between. The CDR3 length is 16 residues. CDR1 SGHRS and CDR2 YFSETQ come from the germline V gene. Here the CDR3 reads CASSLIGSSGANVLTF. CDR3 nucleotides: TGCGCCAGCAGCTTGATTGGGTCCTCTGGGGCCAACGTCCTGACTTTC.

This chain joins TRBV5-1 and TRBJ1-1, with 7 bases fitting TRBD1. V trimming: 2 bases; J trimming: 0 bases; junction bases outside the gene matches: 7. Germline loops: CDR1 SGHRS, CDR2 YFSETQ. This CDR3 is built from 16 residues. CDR3 protein: CASSFSGDSLNTEAFF. CDR3 bases: TGCGCCAGCAGCTTCTCTGGGGACAGCCTGAACACTGAAGCTTTCTTT.

This clonotype was picked up a small number of times. For the CDR3, the DNA is TGTGCCAGCAGCCAAGAGGCCGGGTCGGGTGGCTACACCTTC. Its translation is CASSQEAGSGGYTF. The rearrangement uses TRBV4-2 and TRBJ1-2, with no clear D. CDR3 length: 14 amino acids. Trimming cost V 0 bases and J 7 bases, with 12 bases left between them. Germline assignment: CDR1 LGHNA and CDR2 YNFKEQ.

The table lists this clonotype with a few counts. The rearrangement joins TRBV19 to TRBJ1-5; the D is unclear. In germline, CDR1 is LNHDA, CDR2 SQIVND (reference sequence). This CDR3 is built from 15 residues. With 4 bases removed from V and 0 bases from J, the gap between germline ends came to 10 bases. The CDR3 bases are TGTGCCAGTAGTAAAGGGCTGTATAGCAATCAGCCCCAGCATTTT. Translated, it gives CASSKGLYSNQPQHF.

This clonotype was counted only a few times. The genes are TRBV28 and TRBJ1-5, with D perhaps matching TRBD1 (6 bases). Germline V CDR1 and CDR2: MDHEN, SYDVKM. V was clipped by 1 base and J by 0 bases, with 10 bases between them. The CDR3 sequence is 16 residues long. The chain's CDR3 is CASSLYWTDSNQPQHF. The CDR3, as DNA: TGTGCCAGCAGTTTATATTGGACAGATAGCAATCAGCCCCAGCATTTT. Full variable domain (missing parts from reference TRBV28 and TRBJ1-5): DVKVTQSSRYLVKRTGEKVFLECVQDMDHENMFWYRQDPGLGLRLIYFSYDVKMKEKGDIPEGYSVSREKKERFSLILESASTNQTSMYLCASSLYWTDSNQPQHFGDGTRLSIL.

J is TRBJ2-2 and V is TRBV7-9; 7 bases agree with TRBD1. J gave up 1 base and V 7 bases, and 6 bases lay outside the gene matches. The length of the CDR3 is 15 residues. The V gene's germline CDR1 is SEHNR and CDR2 FQNEAQ (reference sequence). CDR3 coding DNA: TGTGCCAGCACAACGACAGGGAAGAACACCGGGGAGCTGTTTTTT. Protein product: CASTTTGKNTGELFF.

The chain links TRBV4-2 to TRBJ2-7, with 14 bases lining up with TRBD2. J was trimmed by 4 bases and V by 3 bases; bases with no gene match: 2. The length of the CDR3 is 15 residues. Per the germline V gene, CDR1 is LGHNA and CDR2 is YNFKEQ. In nucleotides, the CDR3 is TGTGCCAGCAGCCAGGGACTAGCGGGAGAGTACGAGCAGTACTTC. This gives the protein CASSQGLAGEYEQYF.

The chain uses TRBV4-1 and TRBJ2-5; D tentatively reads TRBD1 or TRBD2 (5 bases each). Between the trimmed V and J ends, which lost 4 bases and 2 bases, there was a span of 17 bases. The CDR3 consists of 16 residues. Germline CDR1 MGHRA, CDR2 YSYEKL. The CDR3 bases are TGCGCCAGCAGCCGCGGCAGCGGCCCAGGGCAAGAGACCCAGTACTTC. Its translation is CASSRGSGPGQETQYF.

This clonotype was seen ten or more times. The gene calls are TRBV29-1 and TRBJ2-5; tentatively, D is TRBD1 (5 bases). CDR1 is SQVTM, CDR2 ANQGSEA, per germline. This CDR3 region has 12 residues. The V end was cut by 5 bases, the J end by 0 bases, with 7 bases between. The CDR3 sequence is CSVRTNQETQYF. The DNA for the CDR3 is TGCAGCGTTCGGACAAACCAAGAGACCCAGTACTTC. The whole variable domain, filled in from reference TRBV29-1 and TRBJ2-5, reads SAVISQKPSRDICQRGTSLTIQCQVDSQVTMMFWYRQQPGQSLTLIATANQGSEATYESGFVIDKFPISRPNLTFSTLTVSNMSPEDSSIYLCSVRTNQETQYFGPGTRLLVL.

This clonotype was found a few times. This chain links TRBV4-3 with TRBJ1-2, with D unclear. There are 15 residues in the CDR3. With 0 bases removed from V and 4 bases from J, the gap between germline ends came to 12 bases. The germline CDR1 and CDR2 sequences are LGHNA and YSLEER. In DNA, the CDR3 is TGCGCCAGCAGCCAAGAACCCCGGGGAGGCTATGGCTACACCTTC. It specifies CASSQEPRGGYGYTF.

V usage is TRBV5-1 and J usage is TRBJ2-3; TRBD2 matches at 13 bases. V was clipped by 4 bases and J by 5 bases; unmatched bases: 13. Looked up from germline, CDR1 is SGHRS and CDR2 is YFSETQ. This CDR3 comprises 18 residues. DNA for the CDR3: TGCGCCAGCAGCCCAGGACTAGCGGGGGCCCCCGGGGGAGATACGCAGTATTTT. Protein: CASSPGLAGAPGGDTQYF.

This clonotype was counted a few times. The chain is built from TRBV29-1 and TRBJ1-2, with D unresolved. CDR3 length equals 13 residues. Trimming cost V 2 bases and J 1 base, with 8 bases left between them. CDR1 and CDR2 from the germline V gene are SQVTM and ANQGSEA. The CDR3, as DNA: TGCAGCGTTGAAACAGAAAGTAACTATGGCTACACCTTC. It yields the protein CSVETESNYGYTF.